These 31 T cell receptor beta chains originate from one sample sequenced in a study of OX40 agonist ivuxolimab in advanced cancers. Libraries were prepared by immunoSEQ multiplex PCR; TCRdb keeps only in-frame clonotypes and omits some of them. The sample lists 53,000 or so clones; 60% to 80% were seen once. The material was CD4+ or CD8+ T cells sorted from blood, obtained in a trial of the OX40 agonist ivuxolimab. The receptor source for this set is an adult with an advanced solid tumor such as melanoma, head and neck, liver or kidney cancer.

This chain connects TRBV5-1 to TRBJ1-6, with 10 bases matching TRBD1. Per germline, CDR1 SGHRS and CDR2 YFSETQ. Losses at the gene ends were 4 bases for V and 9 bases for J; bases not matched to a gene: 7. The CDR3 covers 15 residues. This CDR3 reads CASSISGTGVSPLHF. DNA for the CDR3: TGCGCCAGCAGCATCTCCGGGACAGGGGTTTCACCCCTCCACTTT.

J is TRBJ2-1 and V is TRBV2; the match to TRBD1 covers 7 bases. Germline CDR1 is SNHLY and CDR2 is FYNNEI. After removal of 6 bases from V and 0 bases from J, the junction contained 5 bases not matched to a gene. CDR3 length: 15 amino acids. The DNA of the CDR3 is TGTGCCAGCAGATCGACAGGGCACTCCTACAATGAGCAGTTCTTC. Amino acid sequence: CASRSTGHSYNEQFF. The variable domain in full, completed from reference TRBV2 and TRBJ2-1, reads EPEVTQTPSHQVTQMGQEVILRCVPISNHLYFYWYRQILGQKVEFLVSFYNNEISEKSEIFDDQFSVERPDGSNFTLKIRSTKLEDSAMYFCASRSTGHSYNEQFFGPGTRLTVL.

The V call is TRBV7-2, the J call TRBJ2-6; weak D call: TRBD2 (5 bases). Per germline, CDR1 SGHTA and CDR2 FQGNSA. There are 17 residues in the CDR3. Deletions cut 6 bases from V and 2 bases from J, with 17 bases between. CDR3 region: CASSIHRERPGANVLTF. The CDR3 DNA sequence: TGTGCCAGCAGTATCCACCGGGAAAGGCCTGGGGCCAACGTCCTGACTTTC.

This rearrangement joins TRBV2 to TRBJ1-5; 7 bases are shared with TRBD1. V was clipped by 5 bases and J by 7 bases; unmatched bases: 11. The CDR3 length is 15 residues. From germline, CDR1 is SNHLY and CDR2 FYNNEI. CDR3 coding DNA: TGTGCCAGCAGTTCCACCGACAGGGAGGAGCAGCCCCAGCATTTT. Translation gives CASSSTDREEQPQHF.

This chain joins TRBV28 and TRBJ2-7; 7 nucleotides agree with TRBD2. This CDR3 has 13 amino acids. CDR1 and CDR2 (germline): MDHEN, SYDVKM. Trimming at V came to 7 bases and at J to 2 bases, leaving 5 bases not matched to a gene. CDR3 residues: CASKRGGTYEQYF. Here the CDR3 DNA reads TGTGCCAGCAAGCGGGGCGGTACCTACGAGCAGTACTTC.

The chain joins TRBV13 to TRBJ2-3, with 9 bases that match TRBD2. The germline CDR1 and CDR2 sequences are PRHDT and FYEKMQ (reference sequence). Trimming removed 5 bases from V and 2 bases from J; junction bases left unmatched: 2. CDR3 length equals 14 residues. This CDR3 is CASSRGGATDTQYF. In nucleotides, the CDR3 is TGTGCCAGCAGCCGCGGGGGGGCCACAGATACGCAGTATTTT.

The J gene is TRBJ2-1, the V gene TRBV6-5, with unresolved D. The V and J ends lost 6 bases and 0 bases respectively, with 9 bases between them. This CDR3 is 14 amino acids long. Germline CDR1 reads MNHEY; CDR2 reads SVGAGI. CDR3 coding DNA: TGTGCCAGCAGATCAGCCAGCTCCTACAATGAGCAGTTCTTC. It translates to CASRSASSYNEQFF.

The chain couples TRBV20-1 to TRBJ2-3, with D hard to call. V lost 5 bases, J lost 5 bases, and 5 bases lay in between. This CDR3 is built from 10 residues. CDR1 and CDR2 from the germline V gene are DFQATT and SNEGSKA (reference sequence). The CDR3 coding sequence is TGCAGTGCTGGCCAAGATACGCAGTATTTT. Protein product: CSAGQDTQYF.

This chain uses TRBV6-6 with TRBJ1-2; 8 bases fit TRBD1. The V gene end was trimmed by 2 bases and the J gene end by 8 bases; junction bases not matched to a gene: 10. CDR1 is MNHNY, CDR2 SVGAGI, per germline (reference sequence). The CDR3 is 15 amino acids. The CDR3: CASSYTSRQGKGYTF. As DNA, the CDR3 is TGTGCCAGCAGTTACACCTCCAGACAGGGGAAGGGCTACACCTTC.

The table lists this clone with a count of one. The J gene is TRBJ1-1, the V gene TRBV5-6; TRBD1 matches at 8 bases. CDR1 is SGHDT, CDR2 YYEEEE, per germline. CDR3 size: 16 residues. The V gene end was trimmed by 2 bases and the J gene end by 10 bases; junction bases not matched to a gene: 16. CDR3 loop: CASSFRGQGGKQGAFF. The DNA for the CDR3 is TGTGCCAGCAGCTTCCGCGGACAGGGAGGAAAACAGGGAGCTTTCTTT.

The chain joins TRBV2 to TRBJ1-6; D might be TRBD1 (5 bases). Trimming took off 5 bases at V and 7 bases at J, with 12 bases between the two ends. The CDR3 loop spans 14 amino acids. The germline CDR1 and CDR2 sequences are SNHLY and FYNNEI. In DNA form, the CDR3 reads TGTGCCAGCAGTCCAGGACACCAAAATTCACCCCTCCACTTT. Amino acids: CASSPGHQNSPLHF.

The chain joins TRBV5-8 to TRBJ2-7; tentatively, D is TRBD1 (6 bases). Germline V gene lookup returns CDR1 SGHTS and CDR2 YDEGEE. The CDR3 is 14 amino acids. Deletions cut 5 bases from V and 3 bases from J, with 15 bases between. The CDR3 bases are TGTGCCAGCAGATCAACGGACAGAATCTACGAGCAGTACTTC. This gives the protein CASRSTDRIYEQYF.

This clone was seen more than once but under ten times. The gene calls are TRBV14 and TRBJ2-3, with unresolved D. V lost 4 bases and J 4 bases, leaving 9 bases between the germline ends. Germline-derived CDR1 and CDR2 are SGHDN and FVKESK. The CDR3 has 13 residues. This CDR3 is CASSLAVSDTQYF. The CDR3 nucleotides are TGTGCCAGCAGCCTCGCGGTCTCAGATACGCAGTATTTT.

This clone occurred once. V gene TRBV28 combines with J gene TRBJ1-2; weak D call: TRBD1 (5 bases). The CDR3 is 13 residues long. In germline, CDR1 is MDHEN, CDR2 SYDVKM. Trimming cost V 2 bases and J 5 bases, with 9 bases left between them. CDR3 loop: CASSLPGQYGYTF. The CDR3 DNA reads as TGTGCCAGCAGTTTACCGGGGCAGTATGGCTACACCTTC.

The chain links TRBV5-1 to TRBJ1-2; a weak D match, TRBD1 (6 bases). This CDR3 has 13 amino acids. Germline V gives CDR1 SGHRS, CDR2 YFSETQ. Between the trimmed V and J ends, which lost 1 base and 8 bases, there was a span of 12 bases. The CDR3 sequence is CASSLSEGVGYTF. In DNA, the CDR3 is TGCGCCAGCAGCTTGAGCGAGGGGGTCGGCTACACCTTC.

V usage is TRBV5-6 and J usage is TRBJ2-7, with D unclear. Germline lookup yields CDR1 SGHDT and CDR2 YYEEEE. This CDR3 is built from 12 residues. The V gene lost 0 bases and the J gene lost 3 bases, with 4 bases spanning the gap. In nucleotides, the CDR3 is TGTGCCAGCAGCTTGGTTAGCTACGAGCAGTACTTC. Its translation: CASSLVSYEQYF.

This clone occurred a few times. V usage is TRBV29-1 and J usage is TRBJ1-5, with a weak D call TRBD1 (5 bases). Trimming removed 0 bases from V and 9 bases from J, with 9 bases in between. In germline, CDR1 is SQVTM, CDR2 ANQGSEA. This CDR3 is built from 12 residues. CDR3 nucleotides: TGCAGCGTTGAAGAGGGCGGGGGGCCCCAGCATTTT. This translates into CSVEEGGGPQHF.

The CDR3 DNA follows: TGTGCCAGCAGCTACTCAGGGTTTATTCCCAATGAGCAGTTCTTC. This encodes CASSYSGFIPNEQFF. V gene TRBV5-4 combines with J gene TRBJ2-1, with D possibly being TRBD1 (5 bases). The V and J ends lost 3 bases and 6 bases respectively, with 16 bases between them. In germline, CDR1 is SGHNT, CDR2 YYREEE (reference sequence). CDR3 size: 15 residues.

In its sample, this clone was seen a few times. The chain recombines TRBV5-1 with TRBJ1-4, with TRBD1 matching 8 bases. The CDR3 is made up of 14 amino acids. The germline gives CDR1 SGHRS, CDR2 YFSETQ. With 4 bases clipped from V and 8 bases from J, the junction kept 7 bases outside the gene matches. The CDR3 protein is CASSQDRVFEKLFF. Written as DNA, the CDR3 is TGCGCCAGCAGCCAGGACAGGGTCTTCGAAAAACTGTTTTTT.

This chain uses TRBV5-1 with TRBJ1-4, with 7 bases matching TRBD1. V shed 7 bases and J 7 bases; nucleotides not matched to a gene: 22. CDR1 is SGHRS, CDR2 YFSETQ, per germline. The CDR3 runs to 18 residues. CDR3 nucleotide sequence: TGCGCCAGCCATATGGGGAGGGGGCCCGGAGGATATAGTGAAAAACTGTTTTTT. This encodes CASHMGRGPGGYSEKLFF.

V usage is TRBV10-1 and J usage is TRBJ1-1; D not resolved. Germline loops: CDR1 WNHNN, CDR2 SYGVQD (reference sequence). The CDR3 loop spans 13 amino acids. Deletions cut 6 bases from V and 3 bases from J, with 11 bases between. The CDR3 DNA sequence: TGCGCCAGCAGATTAACAGAAGACACTGAAGCTTTCTTT. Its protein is CASRLTEDTEAFF.

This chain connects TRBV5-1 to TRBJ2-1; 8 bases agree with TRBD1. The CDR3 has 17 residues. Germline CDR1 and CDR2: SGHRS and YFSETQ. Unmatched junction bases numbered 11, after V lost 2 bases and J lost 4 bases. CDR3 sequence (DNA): TGCGCCAGCAGCTTACGAGGATACAGGGGGGCGTACAATGAGCAGTTCTTC. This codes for CASSLRGYRGAYNEQFF.

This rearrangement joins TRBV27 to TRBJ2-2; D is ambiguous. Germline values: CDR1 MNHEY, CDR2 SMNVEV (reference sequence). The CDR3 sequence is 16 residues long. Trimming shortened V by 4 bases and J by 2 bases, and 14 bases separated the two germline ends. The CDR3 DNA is TGTGCCAGCAGTTCAGGACGGTCTGGCAACACCGGGGAGCTGTTTTTT. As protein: CASSSGRSGNTGELFF.

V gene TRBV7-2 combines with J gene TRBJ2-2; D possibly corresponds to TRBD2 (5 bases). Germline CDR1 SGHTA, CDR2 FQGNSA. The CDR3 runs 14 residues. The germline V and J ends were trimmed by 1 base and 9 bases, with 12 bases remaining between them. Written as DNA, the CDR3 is TGTGCCAGCAGCTTAGGTGGAGGAGTTTGGGAGCTGTTTTTT. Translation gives CASSLGGGVWELFF.

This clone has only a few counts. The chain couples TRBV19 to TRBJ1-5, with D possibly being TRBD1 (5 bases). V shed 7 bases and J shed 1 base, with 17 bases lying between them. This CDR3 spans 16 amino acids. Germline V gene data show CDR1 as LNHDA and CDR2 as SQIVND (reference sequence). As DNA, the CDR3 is TGTGCCAGTACCATAGGAGGGGACCAAAGCAATCAGCCCCAGCATTTT. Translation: CASTIGGDQSNQPQHF.

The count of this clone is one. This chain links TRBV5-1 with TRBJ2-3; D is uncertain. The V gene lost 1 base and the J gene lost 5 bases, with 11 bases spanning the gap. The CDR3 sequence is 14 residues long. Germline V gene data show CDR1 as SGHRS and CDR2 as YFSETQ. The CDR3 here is CASSLIGSQDTQYF. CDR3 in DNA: TGCGCCAGCAGCTTGATAGGCAGTCAAGATACGCAGTATTTT.

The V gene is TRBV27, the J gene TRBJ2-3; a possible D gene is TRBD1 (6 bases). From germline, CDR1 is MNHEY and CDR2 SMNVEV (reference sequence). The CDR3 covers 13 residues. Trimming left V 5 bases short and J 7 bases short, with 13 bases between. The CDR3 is CASSDLQGNTQYF. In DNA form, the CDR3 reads TGTGCCAGCAGTGACCTACAGGGAAATACGCAGTATTTT.

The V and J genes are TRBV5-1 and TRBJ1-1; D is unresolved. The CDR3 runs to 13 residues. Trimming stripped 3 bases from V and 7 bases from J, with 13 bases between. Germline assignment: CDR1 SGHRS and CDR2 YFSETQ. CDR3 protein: CASSYTLDGEAFF. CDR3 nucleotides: TGCGCCAGCAGCTATACTCTAGATGGTGAAGCTTTCTTT.

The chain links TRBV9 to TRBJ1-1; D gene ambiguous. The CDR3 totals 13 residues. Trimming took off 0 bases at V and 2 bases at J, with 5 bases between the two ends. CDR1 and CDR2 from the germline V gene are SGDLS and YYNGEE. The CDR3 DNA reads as TGTGCCAGCAGCGTAGAGCATAACACTGAAGCTTTCTTT. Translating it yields CASSVEHNTEAFF.

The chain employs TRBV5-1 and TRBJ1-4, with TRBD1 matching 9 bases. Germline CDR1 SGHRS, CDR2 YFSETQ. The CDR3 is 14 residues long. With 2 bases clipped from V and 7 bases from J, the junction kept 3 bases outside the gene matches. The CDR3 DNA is TGCGCCAGCAGCTTAGGACAGGGGAGTGAAAAACTGTTTTTT. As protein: CASSLGQGSEKLFF. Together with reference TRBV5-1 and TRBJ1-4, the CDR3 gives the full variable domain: KAGVTQTPRYLIKTRGQQVTLSCSPISGHRSVSWYQQTPGQGLQFLFEYFSETQRNKGNFPGRFSGRQFSNSRSEMNVSTLELGDSALYLCASSLGQGSEKLFFGSGTQLSVL.

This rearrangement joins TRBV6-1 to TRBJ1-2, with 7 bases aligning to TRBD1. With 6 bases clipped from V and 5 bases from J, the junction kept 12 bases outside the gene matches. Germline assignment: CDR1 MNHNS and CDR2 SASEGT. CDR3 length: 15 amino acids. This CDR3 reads CASSPTGAARYGYTF. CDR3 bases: TGTGCCAGCAGCCCAACAGGGGCCGCTAGGTATGGCTACACCTTC.